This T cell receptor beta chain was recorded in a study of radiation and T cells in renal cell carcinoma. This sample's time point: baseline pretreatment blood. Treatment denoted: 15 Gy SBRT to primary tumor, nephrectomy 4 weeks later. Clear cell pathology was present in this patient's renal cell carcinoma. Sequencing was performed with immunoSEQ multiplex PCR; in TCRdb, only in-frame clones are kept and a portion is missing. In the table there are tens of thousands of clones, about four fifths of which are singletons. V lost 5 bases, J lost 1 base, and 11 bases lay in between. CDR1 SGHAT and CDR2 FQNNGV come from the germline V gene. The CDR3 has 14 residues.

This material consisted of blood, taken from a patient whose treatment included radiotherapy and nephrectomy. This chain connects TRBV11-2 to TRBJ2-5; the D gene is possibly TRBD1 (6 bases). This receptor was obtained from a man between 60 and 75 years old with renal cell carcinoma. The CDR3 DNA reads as TGTGCCAGCAGCCCCCGGACAGCCCAAGAGACCCAGTACTTC. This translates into CASSPRTAQETQYF.